This record concerns one T cell receptor beta chain sequence. Its antigen target is currently unknown. Nothing much larger sits one base from this clone, and base qualities are not available. TCR CDR3 regions were amplified from genomic DNA by multiplex PCR using the deep immunoSEQ assay. Extracted genomic DNA from each cell subset was spread evenly across all wells of several immunoSEQ 96-well plates, with each plate serving as a replicate. Each replicate PCR for sorted subsets received approximately 220 ng genomic DNA, equal to about 30,000 T cell genomes. Purified libraries were quantified with a Qubit 3.0 fluorometer, sized on a Bioanalyzer 2100, and re-quantified with the KAPA Library Quantification kit. Each immunoSEQ 96-well plate was sequenced on its own single-read 150-cycle Illumina NextSeq 550 flow cell. In the original analysis: Because the immunoSEQ output held only junctional sequences and lacked quality scores, the filtering could not match the filtering applied to full-length reads. To assign V/J genes and CDR3, sequences were annotated against IMGT germline references using PyIR, a Python wrapper for IgBLAST v1.9. Reads were filtered out if the reads had weak V/J assignments (E-value above 1e-6), no CDR3, stop codons, out-of-frame junctions, or ambiguous translated residues. V3J clonotypes were defined by identical inferred V gene, J gene, and CDR3 amino acid sequence. The percentage overlap between two repertoires was calculated by dividing the number of shared unique clonotypes by the size of the smaller repertoire. Three approaches were used to assess repertoire richness: RTK rarefaction, the Chao1 estimator, and Recon v2.1 estimates of unobserved clonotypes. OLGA was used to compute generation probabilities for all TCRbeta clonotypes that the gDNA method yielded from a handful of donors. Not all clones reach the TCRdb copy of this immuneACCESS table, which keeps in-frame sequences only. Checked studies attribute under half of the gap to unresolved V genes and leave the rest unexplained. D and trimming come from the DNA, and the V and J calls and clone size come from that table. This sample lists roughly 1,500,000 clones; approximately 98% were detected once. 0.4% to 0.45% of the sample rests with the top ten.

This record belongs to a study of shared clonotypes between healthy human individuals (TCRdb year 2020). About the study as a whole: Three men and a couple of women, aged 18 to 49 years, made up the cohort. Per donor, three plates each were used for CD4 naive and CD4 memory, two for CD8 naive, and one for CD8 memory. Different laboratories and diverse techniques were used to prepare libraries and sequence TCR repertoires, to increase sequencing depth and limit assay-specific biases. To estimate repertoire size and how much clonotype sharing occurs between individuals, the study deeply sequenced the blood TCR repertoires of 5 or 6 healthy adults. Per donor, leukapheresis produced somewhere between about 0.85 and 9.5 billion PBMCs.

Ends trimmed: V by 3 bases, J by 9 bases; bases unmatched to a gene: 9. Reading from cysteine to phenylalanine, the CDR3 counts 14 amino acids. The kept DNA is CDR3 alone, 42 bases in frame from the first base. Donors were healthy HIV-negative adults with no recently reported acute infections or vaccinations. Every donor was a Caucasian adult living in Nashville, Tennessee, USA. CD4+ T cells were enriched by magnetic negative selection, after which naive cells were positively selected on CD45RA and the negative fraction was taken as the memory subset. Blood was collected by leukapheresis, and PBMCs were isolated by Ficoll-Histopaque density gradient centrifugation and then cryopreserved in liquid nitrogen vapor phase. Analytical flow cytometry was used to check the purity and quantity of every magnetically sorted T cell population. Each sorted fraction had its genomic DNA isolated and then quantified by UV absorbance on a Nanodrop 2000c.

Paper-wide results and their limitations: Incomplete sequencing was indicated by rarefaction of sorted-subset datasets, despite the large sequencing depth. Sampling was restricted to blood, and TCR repertoires in tissues likely differ from the TCR repertoires found in blood. Pairwise subsampling led to the expectation that sequencing depth would affect the degree of clonotype sharing among donors. Compared with non-shared clonotypes, the clonotypes found in all four sorted-subset donors had higher generation probabilities. Because the study included only a small number of donors, the genetic and exposure-history diversity represented was limited. Sharing across a few donors was observed for around 5% of naive CD4, under 4% of naive CD8, about 2.3% of memory CD4, and around 0.4% of memory CD8 clonotypes. Larger estimated clonotype richness was generally found for naive subsets than for memory subsets.

The chain uses TRBV5-3 and TRBJ1-1; the junction holds 9 bases that match TRBD1. TRBV5-3 is placed among ORFs of uncertain function. The TCR sequence derives from a man aged 25-45 years in good health. Input material: naive CD4+ T cells sorted from blood. In light of the paper, this sample's cell subset or site label describes: CD45RA+ positively selected. Here is the DNA: TGTGCCAGAAGCTCCGGGACAGGGATTACCCAAGCTTTCTTT. Its protein reads: CARSSGTGITQAFF.